The 18 T cell receptor beta chains listed next were all sequenced from one sample in a study of blood T cells in healthy people across ages. A J-beta primer mix and a sample-barcoded 5' primer were used in a second PCR of about 7 to 12 cycles. TCRdb reanalysed the 5' RACE reads using MiXCR and keeps one entry per CDR3 protein. The table has around 850,000 distinct CDR3 sequences, 36% seen once; the top ten hold over 10%. Sequencing was performed on blood. The receptors here all came from a man aged 18 to 29 in good health.

This clonotype was found a few times. This chain uses TRBV20-1 with TRBJ2-5; TRBD1 or TRBD2 may be the D gene (6 bases each). Trimming cost V 1 base and J 5 bases, with 14 bases left between them. CDR3 size: 14 residues. Germline CDR1 is DFQATT and CDR2 is SNEGSKA (reference sequence). The CDR3 region has the DNA TGCAGTGCTAGAGTTGGAGGGGGGAGGGAGACCCAGTACTTC. Translating it yields CSARVGGGRETQYF.

The CDR3, as DNA: TGTGCCAGCGGTGTGGCAGGCACGGTCCAGCCCCAGCATTTT. Protein sequence: CASGVAGTVQPQHF. The chain carries TRBV2 and TRBJ1-5; D is unresolved. V dropped 8 bases and J dropped 7 bases, with 18 bases sitting between them. CDR3 length: 14 residues. CDR1 and CDR2 from the germline V gene are SNHLY and FYNNEI.

The rearrangement uses TRBV7-9 and TRBJ2-3; weak D call: TRBD2 (6 bases). CDR1 is SEHNR, CDR2 FQNEAQ, per germline (reference sequence). CDR3 length: 16 residues. Trimming left V 3 bases short and J 2 bases short, with 15 bases between. The CDR3 DNA sequence: TGTGCCAGCAGCTTGTACGGGAGCCCATCCACAGATACGCAGTATTTT. This sequence encodes CASSLYGSPSTDTQYF.

The table lists this clonotype with many counts. V and J are TRBV7-2 and TRBJ1-2, with D possibly matching TRBD1 (6 bases). Germline V gene data show CDR1 as SGHTA and CDR2 as FQGNSA. The CDR3 runs 15 residues. Trimming shortened V by 5 bases and J by 0 bases, and 13 bases separated the two germline ends. Here the CDR3 DNA reads TGTGCCAGCAGCCCTAGACAGGAGCCTAACTATGGCTACACCTTC. It specifies CASSPRQEPNYGYTF. Drawing the rest from reference TRBV7-2 and TRBJ1-2, the complete variable domain is GAGVSQSPSNKVTEKGKDVELRCDPISGHTALYWYRQSLGQGLEFLIYFQGNSAPDKSGLPSDRFSAERTGGSVSTLTIQRTQQEDSAVYLCASSPRQEPNYGYTFGSGTRLTVV.

V usage is TRBV27 and J usage is TRBJ1-1; D possibly corresponds to TRBD1 (5 bases). Trimming left V 10 bases short and J 3 bases short, with 24 bases between. Germline V gives CDR1 MNHEY, CDR2 SMNVEV (reference sequence). This CDR3 is built from 16 residues. CDR3 protein: CATFSPRWGGDTEAFF. CDR3 in DNA: TGTGCCACTTTCAGCCCACGCTGGGGAGGGGACACTGAAGCTTTCTTT.

This rearrangement joins TRBV5-6 to TRBJ2-3; 13 bases align to TRBD2. Looked up from germline, CDR1 is SGHDT and CDR2 is YYEEEE. The ends lost 4 bases at V and 4 bases at J; junction bases unmatched: 6. The CDR3 has 16 residues. The CDR3 loop is CASSLRLAGGPDTQYF. The CDR3 nucleotides read TGTGCCAGCAGCCTCAGACTAGCGGGGGGTCCAGATACGCAGTATTTT. Complete variable domain (other parts from reference TRBV5-6 and TRBJ2-3): DAGVTQSPTHLIKTRGQQVTLRCSPKSGHDTVSWYQQALGQGPQFIFQYYEEEERQRGNFPDRFSGHQFPNYSSELNVNALLLGDSALYLCASSLRLAGGPDTQYFGPGTRLTVL.

Only a few counts were recorded for this clonotype. V and J are TRBV12-3 or TRBV12-4 and TRBJ2-2; D ambiguous. CDR3 length: 14 residues. With 3 bases removed from V and 6 bases from J, the gap between germline ends came to 11 bases. The CDR3 DNA is TGTGCCAGCAGTTTGACGTTTTTCGCCGGGGAGCTGTTTTTT. Protein sequence: CASSLTFFAGELFF.

On this clonotype: A much larger clone differs by one base, so this may be a read error. The chain links TRBV4-3 to TRBJ2-7; tentatively, D is TRBD2 (6 bases). Trimming removed 2 bases at V and 7 bases at J, with 24 bases between. There are 17 residues in the CDR3. The germline CDR1 and CDR2 sequences are LGHNA and YSLEER. CDR3 DNA: TGCGCCAGCAGCCAACCTAAGACTAGTGGCGCCTACAATGAGCAGTACTTC. Amino acid sequence: CASSQPKTSGAYNEQYF.

This clonotype was recorded at least ten times. The rearrangement joins TRBV7-3 to TRBJ1-2, with no clear D. Trimming pared 0 bases from V and 4 bases from J, leaving 15 bases between. This CDR3 has 16 residues. Germline V gene data show CDR1 as SGHTA and CDR2 as FQGTGA. CDR3 nucleotides: TGTGCCAGCAGCTTAACGCCAGAGACTGGCCCCTATGGCTACACCTTC. Its protein is CASSLTPETGPYGYTF.

As regards this clonotype: This clone may be a read error of a much larger clone one base away. This chain connects TRBV27 to TRBJ2-3, with 14 bases identical to TRBD2. The CDR3 contains 22 residues. Germline V lookup: CDR1 MNHEY, CDR2 SMNVEV (reference sequence). The CDR3 nucleotides read TGTACCAGCAGTTTATCGACCCTGACTAGCGGGGGGGCCGGTGGAGGCACAGATACGCAGTATTTT. This translates into CTSSLSTLTSGGAGGGTDTQYF.

This clonotype was observed many times. The rearrangement joins TRBV20-1 to TRBJ2-1; D is unclear. Germline V gene lookup returns CDR1 DFQATT and CDR2 SNEGSKA (reference sequence). V was trimmed by 6 bases and J by 2 bases, leaving 8 bases between them. The CDR3 extends over 12 amino acids. The CDR3 loop reads CSAPGPYNEQFF. CDR3 nucleotide sequence: TGCAGTGCCCCGGGTCCCTACAATGAGCAGTTCTTC.

The CDR3 coding sequence is TGCAGTGCCGTCAGGCAAGAGACCCGGTACTTC. Translation: CSAVRQETRYF. The chain joins TRBV20-1 to TRBJ2-7; D not resolved. In germline, CDR1 is DFQATT, CDR2 SNEGSKA (reference sequence). This CDR3 has 11 residues. V shed 6 bases and J shed 12 bases, with 18 bases lying between them.

This clonotype was observed at least ten times. V gene TRBV5-1 combines with J gene TRBJ2-3; a weak D match, TRBD1 (5 bases). V dropped 4 bases and J dropped 2 bases, with 14 bases sitting between them. This CDR3 has 15 residues. The germline V gene has CDR1 SGHRS and CDR2 YFSETQ. The CDR3 DNA reads as TGCGCCAGCAGCCAGGGATCGGAGCTCACAGATACGCAGTATTTT. This codes for CASSQGSELTDTQYF.

The chain employs TRBV4-3 and TRBJ1-4; D remains unclear. Germline V gene data show CDR1 as LGHNA and CDR2 as YSLEER. This CDR3 region has 16 residues. V dropped 4 bases and J dropped 7 bases, with 19 bases sitting between them. The CDR3 reads CASSPDLWAVGEKLFF. CDR3 DNA sequence: TGCGCCAGCAGCCCAGACCTCTGGGCTGTGGGTGAAAAACTGTTTTTT.

This clonotype was detected only a few times. This rearrangement joins TRBV12-3 or TRBV12-4 to TRBJ2-3; 9 nucleotides agree with TRBD1. V was pared by 8 bases and J by 3 bases, with 3 bases of the junction left unmatched. This CDR3 has 13 amino acids. The CDR3 DNA reads TGTGCCAGCGACAGGGGGAGGACAGATACGCAGTATTTT. Translation gives CASDRGRTDTQYF.

V usage is TRBV4-2 and J usage is TRBJ1-5; D remains ambiguous. V lost 0 bases and J 0 bases, leaving 15 bases between the germline ends. The germline gives CDR1 LGHNA, CDR2 YNFKEQ. The CDR3 length is 18 residues. The CDR3 sequence: CASSQESPQALSNQPQHF. The DNA for the CDR3 is TGTGCCAGCAGCCAAGAATCCCCCCAGGCGCTTAGCAATCAGCCCCAGCATTTT.

For this clonotype: A read error may explain this, as a much larger clone is one base away. V usage is TRBV12-3 or TRBV12-4 and J usage is TRBJ2-4; D is undetermined. The V end was cut by 8 bases, the J end by 13 bases, with 12 bases between. The CDR3 is made up of 10 amino acids. The CDR3 here is CASGMGEQYF. The CDR3 region has the DNA TGTGCCAGCGGGATGGGTGAGCAGTACTTC.

This clonotype was detected many times. The V call is TRBV20-1, the J call TRBJ2-1; 9 bases are shared with TRBD2. The CDR3 runs to 15 residues. Germline CDR1 and CDR2: DFQATT and SNEGSKA (reference sequence). The trim removed 0 bases at V and 5 bases at J, leaving 5 bases unmatched. For the CDR3, the DNA is TGCAGTGCTAGAGACCTAGCGGGGATCGACAATGAGCAGTTCTTC. Its protein is CSARDLAGIDNEQFF.